The 11 T cell receptor beta chains below all came from one sample that was sequenced in a study of blood T cell repertoires in COVID-19. Method: immunoSEQ multiplex PCR; TCRdb's copy keeps in-frame clones and lacks some. The table has about half a million clones, 89% seen once. The source material was peripheral blood. The receptor set was obtained from a man between 18 and 35 years old with COVID-19, enrolled during active disease.

The chain has TRBV6-5 and TRBJ2-7; 7 bases agree with TRBD1. Germline CDR1 reads MNHEY; CDR2 reads SVGAGI. The ends lost 6 bases at V and 2 bases at J; junction bases unmatched: 10. There are 15 residues in the CDR3. CDR3 sequence: CASSHDRERPYEQYF. The CDR3 coding sequence is TGTGCCAGCAGCCATGACAGGGAAAGGCCCTACGAGCAGTACTTC.

The genes are TRBV13 and TRBJ2-2; 11 bases align to TRBD2. The CDR3 consists of 15 residues. V shed 8 bases, J shed 6 bases, and the junction held 8 bases outside the gene matches. CDR1 and CDR2 (germline): PRHDT, FYEKMQ (reference sequence). CDR3 sequence: CASRHGTSGSGELFF. CDR3 DNA sequence: TGTGCCAGCCGACACGGGACTAGCGGTTCCGGGGAGCTGTTTTTT. The variable domain in full, with the rest retrieved from reference TRBV13 and TRBJ2-2, is AAGVIQSPRHLIKEKRETATLKCYPIPRHDTVYWYQQGPGQDPQFLISFYEKMQSDKGSIPDRFSAQQFSDYHSELNMSSLELGDSALYFCASRHGTSGSGELFFGEGSRLTVL.

The gene calls are TRBV11-2 and TRBJ2-7, with unresolved D. V was trimmed by 1 base and J by 0 bases, leaving 10 bases between them. Germline V CDR1 and CDR2: SGHAT, FQNNGV. CDR3 length: 15 residues. In DNA form, the CDR3 reads TGTGCCAGCAGCTTAGTTACAGTAGACTCCTACGAGCAGTACTTC. This sequence encodes CASSLVTVDSYEQYF.

V and J are TRBV6-7 and TRBJ2-7, with 12 bases identical to TRBD1. TRBV6-7 qualifies as an ORF whose function is uncertain. With V trimmed by 4 bases and J by 7 bases, 8 bases remained unmatched. This CDR3 comprises 15 residues. The CDR3: CASSCPGQGAQEQYF. Here the CDR3 DNA reads TGTGCCAGCAGTTGCCCGGGACAGGGGGCTCAGGAGCAGTACTTC.

This chain connects TRBV7-8 to TRBJ2-2; TRBD1 matches 8 bases. With V trimmed by 5 bases and J by 5 bases, 10 bases remained unmatched. CDR1 and CDR2 from the germline V gene are SGHVS and FQNEAQ. This CDR3 spans 16 amino acids. The CDR3 coding sequence is TGTGCCAGCAGCATCCGGGACAGGAGGCAAACCGGGGAGCTGTTTTTT. Translation: CASSIRDRRQTGELFF.

The chain carries TRBV2 and TRBJ1-1; D is ambiguous. The CDR3 totals 16 residues. Germline lookup yields CDR1 SNHLY and CDR2 FYNNEI. V was clipped by 4 bases and J by 1 base, with 16 bases between them. CDR3 nucleotides: TGTGCCAGCAGTGGCCGGGAGAGGAGGACGAACACTGAAGCTTTCTTT. This sequence encodes CASSGRERRTNTEAFF.

This clone was counted a few times. The chain links TRBV7-2 to TRBJ2-5, with 10 bases fitting TRBD2. Unmatched junction bases numbered 7, after V lost 7 bases and J lost 2 bases. The germline V gene encodes CDR1 SGHTA and CDR2 FQGNSA. The CDR3 is 15 amino acids. Here the CDR3 DNA reads TGTGCCAGCAATTCTCTAGCGGGGGCTCAAGAGACCCAGTACTTC. Encoded protein: CASNSLAGAQETQYF.

The rearrangement uses TRBV3-1 (or the pseudogene TRBV3-2) and TRBJ2-7, with TRBD1 identical over 7 bases. Germline V gene data show CDR1 as LGHDT and CDR2 as YNNKEL (reference sequence). This CDR3 contains 16 residues. The J segment lost 1 base and the V segment lost 1 base, leaving 7 bases of the junction unmatched. CDR3 nucleotides: TGTGCCAGCAGCCAAGCTTTGGGACAGCTTTCCTACGAGCAGTACTTC. Protein product: CASSQALGQLSYEQYF.

This clone occurred once. Sequence at one end of the junction differs from germline and may be a read error. This rearrangement joins TRBV5-4 to TRBJ2-4, with 13 bases lining up with TRBD2. The germline V gene encodes CDR1 SGHNT and CDR2 YYREEE (reference sequence). This CDR3 has 17 amino acids. DNA of the CDR3: TGTGCCAGCAGCTCGATTGGACTAGCGGGGGCCAGAAACATTCAGTACTTC. It codes for CASSSIGLAGARNIQYF.

The table lists this clone with a few counts. This chain connects TRBV7-8 to TRBJ1-3; the D is unclear. Germline CDR1 SGHVS, CDR2 FQNEAQ. Between the trimmed V and J ends, which lost 9 bases and 0 bases, there was a span of 18 bases. The CDR3 is 16 residues long. The DNA for the CDR3 is TGTGCCAGTTCGAAATATACAGCAGACTCTGGAAACACCATATATTTT. It is translated as CASSKYTADSGNTIYF.

This rearrangement joins TRBV19 to TRBJ1-2, with D possibly TRBD1 on 5 matching bases. V lost 4 bases and J 5 bases, leaving 20 bases between the germline ends. Germline assignment: CDR1 LNHDA and CDR2 SQIVND (reference sequence). The CDR3 has 16 residues. As DNA, the CDR3 is TGTGCCAGTAGTACATCGGGCTCCAGGGAGGGGTATGGCTACACCTTC. As protein: CASSTSGSREGYGYTF.